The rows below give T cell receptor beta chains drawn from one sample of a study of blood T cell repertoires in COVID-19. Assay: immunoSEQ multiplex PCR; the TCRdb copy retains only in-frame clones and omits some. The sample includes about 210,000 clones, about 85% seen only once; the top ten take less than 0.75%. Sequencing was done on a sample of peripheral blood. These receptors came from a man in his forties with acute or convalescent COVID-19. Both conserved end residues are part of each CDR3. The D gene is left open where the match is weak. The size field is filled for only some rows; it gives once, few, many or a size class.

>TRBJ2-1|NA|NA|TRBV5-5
TGTGCCAGCAGCTTGGGTGCACTAGATAGCAATGAGCAGTTCTTC
CASSLGALDSNEQFF
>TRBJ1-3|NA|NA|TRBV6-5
TGTGCCAGCAGTTCCGCGGGGGGGCAAGGAAACACCATATATTTT
CASSSAGGQGNTIYF
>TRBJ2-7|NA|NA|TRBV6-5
TGTGCCAGCAGTTACTCGGCAGACGAGCAGTACTTC
CASSYSADEQYF
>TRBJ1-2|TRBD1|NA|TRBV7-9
TGTGCCAGCAGCTTAGGGGACACAGGGGGCGCGAATGGCTACACCTTC
CASSLGDTGGANGYTF
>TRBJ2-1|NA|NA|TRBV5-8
TGTGCCAGCAGCTTGAGAGGCTTAGGATACGAGCAGTTCTTC
CASSLRGLGYEQFF
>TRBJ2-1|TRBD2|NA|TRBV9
TGTGCCAGCAGCGCTTATCCGGGGGGAGGGCCGGGCAATGAGCAGTTCTTC
CASSAYPGGGPGNEQFF
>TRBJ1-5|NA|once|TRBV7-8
TGTGCCAGCGCAGCAGTTTATGGGGGCAGTCAGCCCCAGCATTTT
CASAAVYGGSQPQHF
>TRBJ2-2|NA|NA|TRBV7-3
TGTGCCAGCAGTTATAACACCGGGGAGCTGTTTTTT
CASSYNTGELFF
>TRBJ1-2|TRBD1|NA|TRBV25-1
TGTGCCAGCAGTGATGAGGGGACAGGGGGGAGCGGCTACACCTTC
CASSDEGTGGSGYTF
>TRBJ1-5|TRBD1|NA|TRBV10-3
TGTGCCATCAGGGGGACAGGGGATCTCAATCAGCCCCAGCATTTT
CAIRGTGDLNQPQHF
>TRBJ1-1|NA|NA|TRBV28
TGTGCCAGCAGTTGGGGGGGCAGACCGAACACTGAAGCTTTCTTT
CASSWGGRPNTEAFF
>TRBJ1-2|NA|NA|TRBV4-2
TGTGCCAGCAGCCAAGCTTCCGGGGTTAACTATGGCTACACCTTC
CASSQASGVNYGYTF
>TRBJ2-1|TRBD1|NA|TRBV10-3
TGTGCCATACACGGGACAGGGGACGATGAGCAGTTCTTC
CAIHGTGDDEQFF
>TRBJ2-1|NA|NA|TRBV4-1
TGCGCCAGCAGCCAAGATCCCGTAAGCCTCGCCAATGAGCAGTTCTTC
CASSQDPVSLANEQFF
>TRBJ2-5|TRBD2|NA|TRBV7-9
TGTGCCAGCAGCTTAGAAGGGACTAGAGAGACCCAGTACTTC
CASSLEGTRETQYF
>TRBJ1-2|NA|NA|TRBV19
TGTGCCAGTAGCAGTTCTCACTATGGCTACACCTTC
CASSSSHYGYTF
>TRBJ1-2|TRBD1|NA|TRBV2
TGTGCCAGCAGGACAGGGACCGTTCGTGGCTACACCTTC
CASRTGTVRGYTF
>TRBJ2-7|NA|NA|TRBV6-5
TGTGCCAGCACGAGACAGGAGTCCTACGAGCAGTACTTC
CASTRQESYEQYF
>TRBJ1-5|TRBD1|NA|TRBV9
TGTGCCAGCAGCCAGGGACAGGGCAATCAGCCCCAGCATTTT
CASSQGQGNQPQHF
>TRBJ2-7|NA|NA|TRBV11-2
TGTGCCAGCAGCTTACAGCCACAAGGCGGGAATCCCCCCTACGAGCAGTACTTC
CASSLQPQGGNPPYEQYF
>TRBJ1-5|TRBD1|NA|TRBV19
TGTGCCAGTAGTAGAGGGACAGGGGGCGGGAATCAGCCCCAGCATTTT
CASSRGTGGGNQPQHF
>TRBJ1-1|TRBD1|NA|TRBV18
TGTGCCAGCTCATCCAACAGGGGTTTGGGGAACACTGAAGCTTTCTTT
CASSSNRGLGNTEAFF
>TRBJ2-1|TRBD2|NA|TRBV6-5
TGTGCCAGCACCGGAGCGGGGGGCTTGGGGTATGAGCAGTTCTTC
CASTGAGGLGYEQFF
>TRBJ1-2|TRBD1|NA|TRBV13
TGTGCCAGCAGCCGTAGGACAGGTCAATATGGCTACACCTTC
CASSRRTGQYGYTF
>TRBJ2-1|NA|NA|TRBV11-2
TGTGCCAGCAGCTTAGAGGGTAGCGCCCACAATGAGCAGTTCTTC
CASSLEGSAHNEQFF